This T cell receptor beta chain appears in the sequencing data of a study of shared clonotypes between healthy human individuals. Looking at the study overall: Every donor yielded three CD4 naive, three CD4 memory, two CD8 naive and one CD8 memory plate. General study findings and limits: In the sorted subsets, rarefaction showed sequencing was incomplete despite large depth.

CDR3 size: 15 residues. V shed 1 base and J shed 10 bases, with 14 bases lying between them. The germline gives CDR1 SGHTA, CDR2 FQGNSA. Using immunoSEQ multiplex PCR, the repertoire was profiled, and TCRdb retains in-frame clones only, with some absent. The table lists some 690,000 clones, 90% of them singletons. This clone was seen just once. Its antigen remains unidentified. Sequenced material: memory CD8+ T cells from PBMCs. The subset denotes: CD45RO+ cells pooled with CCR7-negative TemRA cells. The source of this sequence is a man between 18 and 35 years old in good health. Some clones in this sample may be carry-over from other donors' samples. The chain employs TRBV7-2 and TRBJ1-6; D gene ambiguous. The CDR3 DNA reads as TGTGCCAGCAGCTTAGTCAGCGGGATCGACTCACCCCTCCACTTT. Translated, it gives CASSLVSGIDSPLHF. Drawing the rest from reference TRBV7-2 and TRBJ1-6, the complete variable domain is GAGVSQSPSNKVTEKGKDVELRCDPISGHTALYWYRQSLGQGLEFLIYFQGNSAPDKSGLPSDRFSAERTGGSVSTLTIQRTQQEDSAVYLCASSLVSGIDSPLHFGNGTRLTVT.